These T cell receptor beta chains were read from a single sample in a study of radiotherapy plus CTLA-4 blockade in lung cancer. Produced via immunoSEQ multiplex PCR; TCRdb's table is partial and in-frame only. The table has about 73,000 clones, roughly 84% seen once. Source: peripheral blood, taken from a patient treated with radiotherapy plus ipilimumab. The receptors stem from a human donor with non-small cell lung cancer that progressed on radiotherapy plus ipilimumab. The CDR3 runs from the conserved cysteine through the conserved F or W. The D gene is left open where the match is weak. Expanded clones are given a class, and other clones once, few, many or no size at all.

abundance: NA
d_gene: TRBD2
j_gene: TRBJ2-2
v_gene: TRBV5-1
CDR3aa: CASSFGTSGSPDTGELFF
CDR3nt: TGCGCCAGCAGCTTCGGGACTAGCGGGAGCCCCGACACCGGGGAGCTGTTTTTT

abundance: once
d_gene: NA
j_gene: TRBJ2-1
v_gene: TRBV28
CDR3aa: CASSETGTPPNEQFF
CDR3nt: TGTGCCAGCAGTGAAACCGGGACACCACCCAATGAGCAGTTCTTC

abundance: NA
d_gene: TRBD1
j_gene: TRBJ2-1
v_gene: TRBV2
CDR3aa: CASSDHRRGTGNYNEQFF
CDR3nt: TGTGCCAGCAGTGATCATCGACGGGGGACAGGGAACTACAATGAGCAGTTCTTC

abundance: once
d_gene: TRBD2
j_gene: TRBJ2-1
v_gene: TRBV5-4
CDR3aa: CASSGELAGAERGDNEQFF
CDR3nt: TGTGCCAGCAGCGGAGAACTAGCGGGAGCTGAAAGAGGTGACAATGAGCAGTTCTTC

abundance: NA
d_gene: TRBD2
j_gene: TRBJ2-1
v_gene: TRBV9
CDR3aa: CASSIIPGGGYNEQFF
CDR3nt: TGTGCCAGCAGCATAATTCCGGGAGGGGGGTACAATGAGCAGTTCTTC

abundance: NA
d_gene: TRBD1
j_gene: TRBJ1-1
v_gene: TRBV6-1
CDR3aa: CASRPGQLNAEAFF
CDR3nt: TGTGCCAGCAGGCCGGGACAGCTTAACGCTGAAGCTTTCTTT

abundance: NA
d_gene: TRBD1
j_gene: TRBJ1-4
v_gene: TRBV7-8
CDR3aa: CASSLGTGTNEKLFF
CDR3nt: TGTGCCAGCAGCCTAGGGACAGGGACTAATGAAAAACTGTTTTTT

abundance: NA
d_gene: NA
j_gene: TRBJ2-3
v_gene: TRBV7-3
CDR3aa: CASSLGASPRTDTQYF
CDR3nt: TGTGCCAGCAGCTTAGGGGCCTCACCTCGCACAGATACGCAGTATTTT

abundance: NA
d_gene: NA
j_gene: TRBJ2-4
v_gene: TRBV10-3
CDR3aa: CAISVEGRGAAKNIQYF
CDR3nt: TGTGCCATCAGTGTGGAGGGGCGAGGGGCGGCCAAAAACATTCAGTACTTC

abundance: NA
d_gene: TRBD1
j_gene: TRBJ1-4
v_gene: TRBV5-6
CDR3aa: CASSIKALWTGANEKLFF
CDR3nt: TGTGCCAGCAGCATAAAGGCCCTATGGACAGGGGCCAATGAAAAACTGTTTTTT

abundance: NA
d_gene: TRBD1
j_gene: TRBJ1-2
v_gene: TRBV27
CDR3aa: CASSSGQGPYGYTF
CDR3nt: TGTGCCAGCAGTTCCGGACAGGGACCTTATGGCTACACCTTC

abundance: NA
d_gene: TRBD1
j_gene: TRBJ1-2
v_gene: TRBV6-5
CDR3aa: CASSRRGTGGDGYTF
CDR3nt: TGTGCCAGCAGTCGACGTGGGACAGGGGGTGATGGCTACACCTTC

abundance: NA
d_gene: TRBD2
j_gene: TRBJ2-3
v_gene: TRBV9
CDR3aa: CASSVLAASTDTQYF
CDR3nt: TGTGCCAGCAGCGTACTAGCGGCTAGCACAGATACGCAGTATTTT

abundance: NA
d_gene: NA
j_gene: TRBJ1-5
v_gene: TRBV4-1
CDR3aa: CASSQDGNSNQPQHF
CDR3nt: TGCGCCAGCAGCCAAGACGGAAATAGCAATCAGCCCCAGCATTTT

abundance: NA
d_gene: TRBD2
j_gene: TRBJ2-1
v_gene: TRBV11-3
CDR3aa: CASSPGTSSTGEQFF
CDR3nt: TGTGCCAGCAGCCCAGGGACTAGCTCCACCGGTGAGCAGTTCTTC

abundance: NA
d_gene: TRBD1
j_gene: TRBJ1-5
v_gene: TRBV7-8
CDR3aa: CASSSDRALPQHF
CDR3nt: TGTGCCAGCAGCTCTGACAGGGCTCTTCCCCAGCATTTT

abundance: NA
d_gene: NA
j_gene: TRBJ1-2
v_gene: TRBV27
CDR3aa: CASSPQGGGYTF
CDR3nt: TGTGCCAGCAGTCCACAGGGAGGAGGCTACACCTTC

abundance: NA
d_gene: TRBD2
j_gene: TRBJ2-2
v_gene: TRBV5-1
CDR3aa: CASSFGSGSSGELFF
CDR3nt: TGCGCCAGCAGCTTTGGTAGCGGGAGCTCCGGGGAGCTGTTTTTT

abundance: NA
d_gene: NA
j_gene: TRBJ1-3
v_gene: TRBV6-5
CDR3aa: CASIATAGNTIYF
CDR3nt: TGTGCCAGCATTGCGACAGCCGGAAACACCATATATTTT

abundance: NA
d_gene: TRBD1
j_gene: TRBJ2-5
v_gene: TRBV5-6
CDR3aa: CASSLGDRGLFETQYF
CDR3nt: TGTGCCAGCAGCTTGGGGGACAGGGGGCTGTTTGAGACCCAGTACTTC

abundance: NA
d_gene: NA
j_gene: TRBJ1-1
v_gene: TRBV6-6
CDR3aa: CASRPPSIRSNTEAFF
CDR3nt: TGTGCCAGCAGACCCCCCTCTATAAGGTCGAACACTGAAGCTTTCTTT

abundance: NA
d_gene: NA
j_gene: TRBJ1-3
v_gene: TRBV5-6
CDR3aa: CASSLVSSGNTIYF
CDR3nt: TGTGCCAGCAGCTTGGTGTCCTCTGGAAACACCATATATTTT

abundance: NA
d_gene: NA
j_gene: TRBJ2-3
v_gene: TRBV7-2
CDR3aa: CASSLSSSVDTQYF
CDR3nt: TGTGCCAGCAGCTTAAGCTCCAGCGTGGATACGCAGTATTTT

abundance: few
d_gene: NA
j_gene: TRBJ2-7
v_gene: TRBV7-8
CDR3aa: CASSLGQGREQYF
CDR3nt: TGTGCCAGCAGCTTGGGGCAGGGGCGCGAGCAGTACTTC

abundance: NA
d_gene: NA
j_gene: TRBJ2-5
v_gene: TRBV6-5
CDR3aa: CASRSLQETQYF
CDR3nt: TGTGCCAGCAGGAGTCTGCAAGAGACCCAGTACTTC

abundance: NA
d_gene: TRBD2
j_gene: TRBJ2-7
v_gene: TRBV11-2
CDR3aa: CASSLIPAGAYEQYF
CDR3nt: TGTGCCAGCAGCTTAATTCCAGCGGGGGCCTACGAGCAGTACTTC

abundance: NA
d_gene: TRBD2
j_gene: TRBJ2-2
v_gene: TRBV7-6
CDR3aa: CASSILAGGPFGNTGELFF
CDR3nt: TGTGCCAGCAGCATACTAGCGGGAGGGCCGTTTGGGAACACCGGGGAGCTGTTTTTT

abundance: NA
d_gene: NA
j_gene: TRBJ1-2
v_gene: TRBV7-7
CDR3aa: CASSLREPYGYTF
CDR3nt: TGTGCTAGCAGCTTACGGGAACCCTATGGCTACACCTTC

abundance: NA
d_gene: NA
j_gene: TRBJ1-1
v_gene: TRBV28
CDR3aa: CASSLGAAEAFF
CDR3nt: TGTGCCAGCAGTCTGGGAGCAGCAGAAGCTTTCTTT

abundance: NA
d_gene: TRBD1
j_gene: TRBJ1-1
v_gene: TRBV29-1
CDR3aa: CSGRDRGMNTEAFF
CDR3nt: TGCAGCGGACGGGACAGGGGGATGAACACTGAAGCTTTCTTT

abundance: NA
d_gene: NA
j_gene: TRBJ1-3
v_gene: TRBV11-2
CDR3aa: CASSLWFQGNTIYF
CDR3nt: TGTGCCAGCAGCTTATGGTTTCAGGGAAACACCATATATTTT

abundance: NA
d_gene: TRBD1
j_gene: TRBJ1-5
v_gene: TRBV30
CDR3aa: CAWSVGTGYQPQHF
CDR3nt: TGTGCCTGGAGTGTTGGGACAGGGTATCAGCCCCAGCATTTT

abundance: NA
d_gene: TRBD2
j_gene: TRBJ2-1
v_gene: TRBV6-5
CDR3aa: CASRAKLLAGNLF
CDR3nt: TGTGCCAGCAGGGCAAAATTACTAGCGGGAAACCTCTTC

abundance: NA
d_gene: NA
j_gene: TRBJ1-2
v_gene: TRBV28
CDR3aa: CATPQQGGYGYTF
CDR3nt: TGTGCCACCCCCCAACAGGGCGGCTATGGCTACACCTTC

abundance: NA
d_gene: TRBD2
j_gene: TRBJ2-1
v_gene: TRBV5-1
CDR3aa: CASSFDLAGRGNEQFF
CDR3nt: TGCGCCAGCAGCTTTGATCTAGCGGGAAGGGGAAATGAGCAGTTCTTC

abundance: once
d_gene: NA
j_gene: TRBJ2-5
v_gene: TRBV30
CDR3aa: CAWSRTGQETQYF
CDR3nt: TGTGCCTGGAGTAGAACGGGCCAAGAGACCCAGTACTTC

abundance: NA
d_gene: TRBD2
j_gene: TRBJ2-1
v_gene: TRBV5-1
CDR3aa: CASSLDSGTAYNEQFF
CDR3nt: TGCGCCAGCAGCTTGGATAGCGGGACCGCCTACAATGAGCAGTTCTTC

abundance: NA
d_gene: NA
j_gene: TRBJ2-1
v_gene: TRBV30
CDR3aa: CAWSVDTHLRNEQFF
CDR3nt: TGTGCCTGGAGTGTAGATACCCATCTCCGCAATGAGCAGTTCTTC

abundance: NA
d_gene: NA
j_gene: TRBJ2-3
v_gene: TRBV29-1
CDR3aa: CSVEGGSGVLTDTQYF
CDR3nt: TGCAGCGTTGAAGGAGGTTCAGGGGTACTCACAGATACGCAGTATTTT

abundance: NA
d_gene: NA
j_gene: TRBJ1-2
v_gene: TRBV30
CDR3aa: CAWSVLTSAQPYGYTF
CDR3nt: TGTGCCTGGAGTGTATTGACGAGTGCCCAGCCCTATGGCTACACCTTC

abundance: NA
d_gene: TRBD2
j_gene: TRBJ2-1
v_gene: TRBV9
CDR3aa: CASSAGLAGVQDNEQFF
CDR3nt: TGTGCCAGCAGCGCGGGACTAGCGGGAGTGCAGGACAATGAGCAGTTCTTC

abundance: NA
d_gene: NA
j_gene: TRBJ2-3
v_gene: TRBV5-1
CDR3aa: CASSDRTIRGDTQYF
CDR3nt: TGCGCCAGCAGTGACAGGACCATTCGAGGCGATACGCAGTATTTT

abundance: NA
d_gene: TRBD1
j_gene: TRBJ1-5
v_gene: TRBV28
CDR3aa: CASSGGTGGVLSNQPQHF
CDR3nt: TGTGCCAGCAGTGGCGGGACAGGGGGCGTCCTTAGCAATCAGCCCCAGCATTTT

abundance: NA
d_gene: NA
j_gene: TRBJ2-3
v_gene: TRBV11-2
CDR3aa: CASSSIHHTDTQYF
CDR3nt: TGTGCCAGCAGCTCGATCCATCACACAGATACGCAGTATTTT

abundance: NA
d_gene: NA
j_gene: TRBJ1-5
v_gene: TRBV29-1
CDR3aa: CSVVLRGQPQHF
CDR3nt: TGCAGCGTTGTTTTAAGGGGCCAGCCCCAGCATTTT

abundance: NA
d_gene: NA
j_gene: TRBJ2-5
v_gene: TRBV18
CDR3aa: CASSPGTFEETQYF
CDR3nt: TGTGCCAGCTCACCAGGGACTTTTGAGGAGACCCAGTACTTC

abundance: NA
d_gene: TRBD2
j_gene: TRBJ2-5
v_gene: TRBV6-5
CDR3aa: CASKILRAGEETQYF
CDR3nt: TGTGCCAGCAAAATATTACGGGCGGGGGAAGAGACCCAGTACTTC

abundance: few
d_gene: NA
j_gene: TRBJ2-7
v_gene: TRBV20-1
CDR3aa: CSARLNYEQYF
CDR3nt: TGCAGTGCTAGGCTCAACTACGAGCAGTACTTC

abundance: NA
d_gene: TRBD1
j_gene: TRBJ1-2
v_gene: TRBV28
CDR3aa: CASSWDSLYGYTF
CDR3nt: TGTGCCAGCAGCTGGGACAGCCTCTATGGCTACACCTTC

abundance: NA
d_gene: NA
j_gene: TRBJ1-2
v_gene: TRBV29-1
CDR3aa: CSVEAGNYGYTF
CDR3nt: TGCAGCGTCGAGGCAGGGAACTATGGCTACACCTTC

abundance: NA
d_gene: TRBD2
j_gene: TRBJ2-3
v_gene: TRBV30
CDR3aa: CAWRLAGGTDTQYF
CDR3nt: TGTGCCTGGAGGCTAGCGGGTGGCACAGATACGCAGTATTTT

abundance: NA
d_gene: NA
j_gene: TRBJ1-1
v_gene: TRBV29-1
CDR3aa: CSVGDRILMNTEAFF
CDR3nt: TGCAGCGTGGGTGACAGGATACTAATGAACACTGAAGCTTTCTTT

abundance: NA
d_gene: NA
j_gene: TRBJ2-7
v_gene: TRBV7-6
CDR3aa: CASSLKNYEQYF
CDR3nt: TGTGCCAGCAGCTTGAAAAACTACGAGCAGTACTTC